What follows describes a single TCR beta chain. Its antigen remains unknown. Additional DNA sequences in this sample encode the identical CDR3. The sequenced template was cDNA made from the entire isolated RNA. Mean read depth for naive, central memory and regulatory T cell samples was some 3.8 million reads. The protocol was immunoSEQ multiplex PCR, while the TCRdb copy is restricted to in-frame clones and leaves out a portion. The sample holds about 150,000 clones, 10% to 15% seen once. One heparinised blood draw averaging roughly 100 mL was given by each donor. This entry comes from a study of beta chain features in type 1 diabetes. The study's findings and limits: All four CD4+ subsets of Type 1 diabetes patients contained TCRB CDR3s that were moderately but significantly shorter. For patients, the naive, central memory and Treg TCRB repertoires appeared more alike than for healthy donors.

This CDR3 contains 15 residues. The junction had 3 bases not matched to a gene; V was cut back by 2 bases and J by 3 bases. The germline CDR1 and CDR2 sequences are MNHNY and SVGAGI (reference sequence). This clonotype originated in a man younger than 35 with type 1 diabetes. The chain employs TRBV6-6 and TRBJ1-2; the match to TRBD1 covers 10 bases. Sequenced: central memory CD4+ T cells from blood. CDR3 sequence reads: CASSYGDRGDYGYTF. The CDR3 DNA reads TGTGCCAGCAGTTACGGGGACAGGGGTGACTATGGCTACACCTTC.